These T cell receptor beta chains were read from a single sample in a study of CD8 T cells in ankylosing spondylitis. One entry per CDR3 protein, called by TCRdb with MiXCR from the 5' RACE reads. Among approximately 110,000 distinct CDR3 sequences listed, less than 25% were seen once. Sequenced input: synovial fluid, either unsorted or a sorted T cell fraction (not recorded which). The receptors were sampled from a male donor with ankylosing spondylitis. CDR3s include the opening cysteine and the closing phenylalanine or tryptophan. A D gene is named only where the DNA matches it firmly. Not all rows give a size; the values are once, few, many and, for expanded clones, a class.

d_call j_call clone_size v_call cdr3_nt cdr3_aa
. TRBJ2-2 . TRBV5-1 TGCGCCAGCAGCCCTGAGGCGGGCCCGAACACCGGGGAGCTGTTTTTT CASSPEAGPNTGELFF
TRBD1 TRBJ1-2 few TRBV19 TGTGCCAGTAGTATCGCCGGGACAGGGGATGGCTACACCTTC CASSIAGTGDGYTF
. TRBJ1-4 . TRBV20-1 TGCAGTGCTAGAGATCGAATAGGGCATGGGGAAAAACTGTTTTTT CSARDRIGHGEKLFF
. TRBJ1-2 . TRBV5-1 TGCGCCAGCAGCTTGGACGGGGCTAACTATGGCTACACCTTC CASSLDGANYGYTF
TRBD1 TRBJ1-6 once TRBV27 TGTGCCAGCAAACCCCTGACAGGGAATTCACCCCTCCACTTT CASKPLTGNSPLHF
. TRBJ1-1 few TRBV5-5 TGTGCCAGCAGCTACACGGCTCGCACTGAAGCTTTCTTT CASSYTARTEAFF
. TRBJ1-1 few TRBV5-1 TGCGCCAGCAGAGAAGACGGTGGTCCCACTGAAGCTTTCTTT CASREDGGPTEAFF
TRBD2 TRBJ2-1 few TRBV7-9 TGTGCCAGCAGCTTTTATGAAGGACTAGCGGGCTACAATGAGCAGTTCTTC CASSFYEGLAGYNEQFF
TRBD2 TRBJ2-5 . TRBV25-1 TGTGCCAGCAGTGACCTCCGACTAGCGGGATACCAAGAGACCCAGTACTTC CASSDLRLAGYQETQYF
. TRBJ1-3 . TRBV5-1 TGCGCCAGCAGTGATCCCCGGGACGGCTCTGGAAACACCATATATTTT CASSDPRDGSGNTIYF
TRBD1 TRBJ2-7 few TRBV2 TGTGCCAGCAGGACCGGGACAGTCTCCTACGAGCAGTACTTC CASRTGTVSYEQYF
. TRBJ2-7 few TRBV30 TGTGCCTGGAGGGGTTCCTACGAGCAGTACTTC CAWRGSYEQYF
. TRBJ2-6 few TRBV20-1 TGCAGTGCTTCACCTCCCGGGGCCAACGTCCTGACTTTC CSASPPGANVLTF
TRBD2 TRBJ2-1 few TRBV18 TGTGCCAGCTCACCGGCGGGAGGGTACAATGAGCAGTTCTTC CASSPAGGYNEQFF
. TRBJ1-2 few TRBV11-2 TGTGCCAGCAGCGCTGGTGGCTACACCTTC CASSAGGYTF
TRBD2 TRBJ2-1 . TRBV10-3 TGTGCCATCAGTGGAGTCGGGGCGGCACTAGCGAGCACCAATGAGCAGTTCTTC CAISGVGAALASTNEQFF
TRBD1 TRBJ1-1 few TRBV27 TGTGCCAGCAGTCCACGGACAGGAGTGAACACTGAAGCTTTCTTT CASSPRTGVNTEAFF
TRBD1 TRBJ2-2 few TRBV5-6 TGTGCCACCTCGGGACAGGCCGGCACCGGGGAGCTGTTTTTT CATSGQAGTGELFF
. TRBJ2-7 . TRBV30 TGTGCCTGGAGTGAGGACTACCCAGGCGAGCAGTACTTC CAWSEDYPGEQYF
TRBD1 TRBJ2-1 . TRBV29-1 TGCAGTATTGGACAGGTTTACAATGAGCAGTTCTTC CSIGQVYNEQFF
TRBD2 TRBJ2-2 few TRBV7-7 TGTGCCAGCAGCTTAGTTTCCGCGGGAGCGTGGACCGGGGAGCTGTTTTTT CASSLVSAGAWTGELFF
TRBD1 TRBJ1-1 . TRBV3-1 TGTGCCAGCAGCCAAATACCAACAGGGGAGACTGAAGCTTTCTTT CASSQIPTGETEAFF
. TRBJ1-1 . TRBV30 TGTGCCTGGAGTGTACGAGGAGGGACCGCTGAAGCTTTCTTT CAWSVRGGTAEAFF
TRBD2 TRBJ2-5 few TRBV2 TGTGCCAGCATTACGGCCGGGCTAGCGGAAGAGACCCAGTACTTC CASITAGLAEETQYF
TRBD2 TRBJ2-1 many TRBV20-1 TGCAGTGCTAGAGTCCCGACTAGCGGGAGGGAGAATGAGCAGTTCTTC CSARVPTSGRENEQFF
. TRBJ2-1 . TRBV2 TGTGCCAGCAGTGAAACCCAGGGCCACAATGAGCAGTTCTTC CASSETQGHNEQFF
TRBD1 TRBJ1-3 once TRBV5-1 TGCGCCAGCAGCTTGACGACAGGGAACTCTGGAAACACCATATATTTT CASSLTTGNSGNTIYF
. TRBJ1-1 many TRBV20-1 TGCAGTGCTAGAGATGGGAGGGTTCTGACTGAAGCTTTCTTT CSARDGRVLTEAFF
. TRBJ2-3 many TRBV7-2 TGTGCCAGCAGCTTAGCGTCTCAGGGTGCTACGCAGTATTTT CASSLASQGATQYF
. TRBJ2-1 few TRBV20-1 TGCAGTGCTAGGGCTAGCGGAGGGGGTGAGCAGTTCTTC CSARASGGGEQFF
. TRBJ2-7 many TRBV28 TGTGCCAGCCTCATGGGGGGAGGTTACGAGCAGTACTTC CASLMGGGYEQYF
. TRBJ1-2 . TRBV4-2 TGTGCCAGCAGCCAAGGAACCGACTTGTACACCTTC CASSQGTDLYTF
. TRBJ2-3 . TRBV18 TGTGCCAGCTCACCACCGAGGACCGGCACAGATACGCAGTATTTT CASSPPRTGTDTQYF
. TRBJ2-5 few TRBV7-2 TGTGCCAGCAGCTATCAGGGAGGACGAGAGACCCAGTACTTC CASSYQGGRETQYF
TRBD1 TRBJ2-3 few TRBV5-1 TGCGCCAGTAGCCAATCCGGGACAGGTGTCACAGATACGCAGTATTTT CASSQSGTGVTDTQYF
TRBD1 TRBJ2-5 few TRBV20-1 TGCAGTGCCGTGCCGGGACAGGGTGTCGAGACCCAGTACTTC CSAVPGQGVETQYF
. TRBJ2-3 many TRBV14 TGTGCCAGCAGCCCAGGAGGAGATACGCAGTATTTT CASSPGGDTQYF
TRBD1 TRBJ1-2 few TRBV18 TGTGCCAGCTCACAAGGGACAGATTATTATGGCTACACCTTC CASSQGTDYYGYTF
. TRBJ2-3 . TRBV2 TGTGCCAGCAGACAAAGCGTAGGGCCCTCAGATACGCAGTATTTT CASRQSVGPSDTQYF
TRBD1 TRBJ2-5 . TRBV11-3 TGTGCCAGCAGCTCGGGGACAGGGCTAATTCTCCAAGAGACCCAGTACTTC CASSSGTGLILQETQYF
. TRBJ2-1 few TRBV9 TGTGCCAGCAGCGAACCCTCCGTGGGTGAGCAGTTCTTC CASSEPSVGEQFF
TRBD1 TRBJ1-2 many TRBV24-1 TGTGCCACCAGTGGCGTTGCCCCGGCGACAGGGCTCTATGGCTACACCTTC CATSGVAPATGLYGYTF
. TRBJ2-2 . TRBV24-1 TGTGCCACCAAGTCGGATAGGACCACCGGGGAGCTGTTTTTT CATKSDRTTGELFF
. TRBJ2-3 few TRBV20-1 TGCAGTGCAAGGGACCGACTATTCACAGATACGCAGTATTTT CSARDRLFTDTQYF
. TRBJ2-3 . TRBV24-1 TGTGCCACCAGTGATTCAAAAGATACGCAGTATTTT CATSDSKDTQYF
. TRBJ2-3 few TRBV5-1 TGCGCCAGCAGCTCACAGGGAACCACAGATACGCAGTATTTT CASSSQGTTDTQYF